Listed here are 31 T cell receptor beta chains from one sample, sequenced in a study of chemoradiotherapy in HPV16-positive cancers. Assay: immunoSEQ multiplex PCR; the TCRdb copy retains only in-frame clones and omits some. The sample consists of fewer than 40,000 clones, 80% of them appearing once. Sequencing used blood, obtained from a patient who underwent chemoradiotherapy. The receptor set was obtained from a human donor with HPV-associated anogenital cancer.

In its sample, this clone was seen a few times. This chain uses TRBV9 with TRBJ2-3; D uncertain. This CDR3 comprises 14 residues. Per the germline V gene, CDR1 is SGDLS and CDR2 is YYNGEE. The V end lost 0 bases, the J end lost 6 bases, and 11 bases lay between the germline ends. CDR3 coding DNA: TGTGCCAGCAGCGTAGAAGGTTGGATGGATACGCAGTATTTT. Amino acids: CASSVEGWMDTQYF.

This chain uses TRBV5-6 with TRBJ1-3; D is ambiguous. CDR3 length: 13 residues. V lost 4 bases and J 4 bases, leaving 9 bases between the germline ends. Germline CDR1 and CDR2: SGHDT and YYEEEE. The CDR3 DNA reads TGTGCCAGCAGCCGTTTACCCGGAAACACCATATATTTT. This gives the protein CASSRLPGNTIYF.

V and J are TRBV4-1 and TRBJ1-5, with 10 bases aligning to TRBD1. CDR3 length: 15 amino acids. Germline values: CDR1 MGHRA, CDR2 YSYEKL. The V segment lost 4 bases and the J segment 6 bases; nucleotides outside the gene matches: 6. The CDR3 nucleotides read TGCGCCAGCAGCCCGACAGGGGGCGCATTTCAGCCCCAGCATTTT. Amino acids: CASSPTGGAFQPQHF.

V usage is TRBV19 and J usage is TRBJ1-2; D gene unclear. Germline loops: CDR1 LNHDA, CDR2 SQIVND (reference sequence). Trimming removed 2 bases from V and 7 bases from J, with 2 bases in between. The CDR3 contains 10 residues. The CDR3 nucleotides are TGTGCCAGTAGTATAAGTGGCTACACCTTC. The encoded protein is CASSISGYTF.

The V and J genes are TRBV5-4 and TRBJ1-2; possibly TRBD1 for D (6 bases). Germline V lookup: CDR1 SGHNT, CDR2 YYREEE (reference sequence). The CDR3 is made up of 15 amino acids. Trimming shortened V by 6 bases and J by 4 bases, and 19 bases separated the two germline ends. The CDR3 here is CASTPGGARGYGYTF. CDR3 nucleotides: TGTGCCAGCACCCCGGGGGGGGCCCGGGGCTATGGCTACACCTTC.

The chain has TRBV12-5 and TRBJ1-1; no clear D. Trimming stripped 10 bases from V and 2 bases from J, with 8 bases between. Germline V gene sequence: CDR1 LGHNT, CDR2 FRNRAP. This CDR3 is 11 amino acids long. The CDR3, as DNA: TGTGCTAATCTGGGCAACACTGAAGCTTTCTTT. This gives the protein CANLGNTEAFF. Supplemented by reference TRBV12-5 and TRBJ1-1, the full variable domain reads DARVTQTPRHKVTEMGQEVTMRCQPILGHNTVFWYRQTMMQGLELLAYFRNRAPLDDSGMPKDRFSAEMPDATLATLKIQPSEPRDSAVYFCANLGNTEAFFGQGTRLTVV.

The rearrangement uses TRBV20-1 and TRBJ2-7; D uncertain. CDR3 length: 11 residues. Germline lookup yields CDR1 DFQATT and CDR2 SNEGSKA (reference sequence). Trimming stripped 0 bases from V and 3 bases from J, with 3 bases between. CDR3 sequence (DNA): TGCAGTGCTAGAGATTTCTACGAGCAGTACTTC. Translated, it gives CSARDFYEQYF.

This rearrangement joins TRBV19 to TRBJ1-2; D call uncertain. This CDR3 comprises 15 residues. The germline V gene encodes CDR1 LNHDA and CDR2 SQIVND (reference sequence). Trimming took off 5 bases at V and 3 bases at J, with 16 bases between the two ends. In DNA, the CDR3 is TGTGCCAGTAGTCCCTCCGTAGCGGGAGACTATGGCTACACCTTC. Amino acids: CASSPSVAGDYGYTF.

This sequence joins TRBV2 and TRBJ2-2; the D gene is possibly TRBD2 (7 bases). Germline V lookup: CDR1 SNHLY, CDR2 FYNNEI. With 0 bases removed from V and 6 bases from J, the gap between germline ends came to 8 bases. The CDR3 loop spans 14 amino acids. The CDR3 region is CASSEAGGPGELFF. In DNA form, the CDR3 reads TGTGCCAGCAGTGAAGCGGGGGGGCCCGGGGAGCTGTTTTTT.

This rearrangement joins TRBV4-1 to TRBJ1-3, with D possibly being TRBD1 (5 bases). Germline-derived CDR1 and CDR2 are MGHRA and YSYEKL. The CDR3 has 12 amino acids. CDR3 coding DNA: TGCGCTACAGGTGCTAGGGGCAACACCATATATTTT. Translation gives CATGARGNTIYF.

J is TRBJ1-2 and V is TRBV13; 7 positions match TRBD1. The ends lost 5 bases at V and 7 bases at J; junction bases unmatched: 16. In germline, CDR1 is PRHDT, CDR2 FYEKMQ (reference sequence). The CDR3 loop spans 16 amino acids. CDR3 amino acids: CASSLRDSDHRVGYTF. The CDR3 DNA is TGTGCCAGCAGCCTCCGGGACAGTGACCACCGGGTTGGCTACACCTTC.

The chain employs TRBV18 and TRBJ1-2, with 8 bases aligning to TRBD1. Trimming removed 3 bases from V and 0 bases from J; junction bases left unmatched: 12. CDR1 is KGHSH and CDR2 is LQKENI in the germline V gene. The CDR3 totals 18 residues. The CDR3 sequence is CASSPSPTGDHPNYGYTF. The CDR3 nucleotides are TGTGCCAGCTCACCCTCCCCGACAGGGGACCATCCTAACTATGGCTACACCTTC.

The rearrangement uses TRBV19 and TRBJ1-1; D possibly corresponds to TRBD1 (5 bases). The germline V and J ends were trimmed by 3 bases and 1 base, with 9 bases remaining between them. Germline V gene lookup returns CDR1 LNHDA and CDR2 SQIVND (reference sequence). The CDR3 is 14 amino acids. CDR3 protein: CASSMGRANTEAFF. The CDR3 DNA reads TGTGCCAGTAGTATGGGACGGGCGAACACTGAAGCTTTCTTT.

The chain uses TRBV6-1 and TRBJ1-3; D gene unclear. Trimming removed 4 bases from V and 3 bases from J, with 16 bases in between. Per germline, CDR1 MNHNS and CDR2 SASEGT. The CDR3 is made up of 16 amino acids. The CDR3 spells CASSALQQTLGNTIYF. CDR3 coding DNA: TGTGCCAGCAGTGCCTTACAGCAAACGCTTGGAAACACCATATATTTT.

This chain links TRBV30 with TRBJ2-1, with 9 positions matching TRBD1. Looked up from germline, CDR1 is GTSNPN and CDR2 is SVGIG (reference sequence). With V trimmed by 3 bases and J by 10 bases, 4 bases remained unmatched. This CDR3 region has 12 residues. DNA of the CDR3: TGTGCCTGGAGACAGGGGGCCCGGGAGCAGTTCTTC. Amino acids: CAWRQGAREQFF.

DNA for the CDR3: TGTGCCAGCAGCTCCGGGGTATATCAGCCCCAGCATTTT. Translating gives CASSSGVYQPQHF. The V gene is TRBV11-2, the J gene TRBJ1-5, with unresolved D. CDR1 SGHAT and CDR2 FQNNGV come from the germline V gene. There are 13 residues in the CDR3. V lost 4 bases, J lost 5 bases, and 9 bases lay in between.

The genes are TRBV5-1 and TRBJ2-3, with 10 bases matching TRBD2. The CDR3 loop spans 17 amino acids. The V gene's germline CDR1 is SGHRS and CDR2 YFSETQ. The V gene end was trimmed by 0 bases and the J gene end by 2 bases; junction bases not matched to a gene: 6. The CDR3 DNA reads TGCGCCAGCAGCTTGGGGCGAGCGGGGGGGAACACAGATACGCAGTATTTT. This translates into CASSLGRAGGNTDTQYF.

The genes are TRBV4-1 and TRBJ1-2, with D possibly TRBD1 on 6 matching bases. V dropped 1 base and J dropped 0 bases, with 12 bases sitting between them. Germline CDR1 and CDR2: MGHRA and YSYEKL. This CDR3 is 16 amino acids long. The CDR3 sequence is CASSQGAGVANYGYTF. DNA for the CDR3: TGCGCCAGCAGCCAAGGTGCAGGGGTCGCTAACTATGGCTACACCTTC.

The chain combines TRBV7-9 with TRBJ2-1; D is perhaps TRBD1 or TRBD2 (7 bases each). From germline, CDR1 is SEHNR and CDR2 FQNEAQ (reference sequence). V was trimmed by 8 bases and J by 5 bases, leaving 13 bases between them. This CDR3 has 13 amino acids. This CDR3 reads CASDRAGDNEQFF. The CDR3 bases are TGTGCCAGCGACAGGGCGGGGGACAATGAGCAGTTCTTC.

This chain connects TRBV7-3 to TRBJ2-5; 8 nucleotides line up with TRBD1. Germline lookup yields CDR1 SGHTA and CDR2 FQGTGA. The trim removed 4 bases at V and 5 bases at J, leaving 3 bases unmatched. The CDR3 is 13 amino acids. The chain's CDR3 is CASSSRTGETQYF. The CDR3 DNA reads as TGTGCCAGCAGCTCCCGGACAGGGGAGACCCAGTACTTC.

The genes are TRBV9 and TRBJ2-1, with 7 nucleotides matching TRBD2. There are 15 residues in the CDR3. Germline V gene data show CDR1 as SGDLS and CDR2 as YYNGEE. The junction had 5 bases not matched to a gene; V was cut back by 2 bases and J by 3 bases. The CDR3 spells CASSVTSGVYNEQFF. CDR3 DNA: TGTGCCAGCAGCGTGACCAGCGGGGTCTACAATGAGCAGTTCTTC.

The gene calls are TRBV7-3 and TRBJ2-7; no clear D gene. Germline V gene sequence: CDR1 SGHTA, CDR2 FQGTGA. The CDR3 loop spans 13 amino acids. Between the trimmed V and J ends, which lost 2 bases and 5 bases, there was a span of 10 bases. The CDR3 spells CASSLRIGDEQYF. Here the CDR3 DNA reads TGTGCCAGCAGCTTACGCATTGGGGACGAGCAGTACTTC.

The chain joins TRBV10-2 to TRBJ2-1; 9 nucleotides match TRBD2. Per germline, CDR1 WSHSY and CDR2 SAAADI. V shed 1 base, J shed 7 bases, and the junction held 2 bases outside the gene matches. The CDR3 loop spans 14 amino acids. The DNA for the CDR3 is TGCGCCAGCAGTGAGTATGGACTAGCGAATGAGCAGTTCTTC. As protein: CASSEYGLANEQFF.

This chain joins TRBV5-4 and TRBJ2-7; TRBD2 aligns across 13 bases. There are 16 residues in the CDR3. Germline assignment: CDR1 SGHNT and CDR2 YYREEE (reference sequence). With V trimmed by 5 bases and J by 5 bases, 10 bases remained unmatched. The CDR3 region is CASSLSPLAGGNEQYF. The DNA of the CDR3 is TGTGCCAGCAGTTTGAGCCCACTAGCGGGGGGGAACGAGCAGTACTTC.

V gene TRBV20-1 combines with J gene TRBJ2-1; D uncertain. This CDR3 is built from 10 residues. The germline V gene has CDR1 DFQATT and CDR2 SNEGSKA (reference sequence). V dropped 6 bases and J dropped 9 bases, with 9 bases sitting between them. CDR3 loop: CSAFVGEQFF. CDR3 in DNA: TGCAGTGCGTTTGTGGGTGAGCAGTTCTTC.

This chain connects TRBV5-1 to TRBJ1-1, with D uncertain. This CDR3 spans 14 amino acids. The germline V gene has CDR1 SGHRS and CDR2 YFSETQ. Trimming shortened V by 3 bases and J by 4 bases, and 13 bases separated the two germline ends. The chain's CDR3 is CASSSRQEVTEAFF. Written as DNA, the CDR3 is TGCGCCAGCAGCTCACGTCAGGAGGTCACTGAAGCTTTCTTT.

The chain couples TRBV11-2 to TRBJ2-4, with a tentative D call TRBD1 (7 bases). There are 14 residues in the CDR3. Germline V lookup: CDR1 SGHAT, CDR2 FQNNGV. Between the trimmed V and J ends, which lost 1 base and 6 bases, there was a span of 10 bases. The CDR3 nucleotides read TGTGCCAGCAGCTTAGCAGGGGGGCGAAACATTCAGTACTTC. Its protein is CASSLAGGRNIQYF. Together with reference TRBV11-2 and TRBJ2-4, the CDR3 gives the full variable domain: EAGVAQSPRYKIIEKRQSVAFWCNPISGHATLYWYQQILGQGPKLLIQFQNNGVVDDSQLPKDRFSAERLKGVDSTLKIQPAKLEDSAVYLCASSLAGGRNIQYFGAGTRLSVL.

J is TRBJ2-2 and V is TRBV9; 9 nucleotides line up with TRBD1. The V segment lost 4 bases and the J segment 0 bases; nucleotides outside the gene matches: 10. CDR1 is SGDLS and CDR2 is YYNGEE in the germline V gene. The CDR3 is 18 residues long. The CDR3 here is CASSPTSRDRANTGELFF. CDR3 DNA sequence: TGTGCCAGCAGCCCAACCTCCCGGGACAGGGCGAACACCGGGGAGCTGTTTTTT.

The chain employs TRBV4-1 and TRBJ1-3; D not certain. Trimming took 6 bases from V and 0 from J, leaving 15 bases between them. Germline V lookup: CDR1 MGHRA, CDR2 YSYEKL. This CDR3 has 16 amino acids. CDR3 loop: CASSKIPGSSGNTIYF. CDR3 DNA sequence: TGCGCCAGCAGTAAGATCCCGGGCTCCTCTGGAAACACCATATATTTT.

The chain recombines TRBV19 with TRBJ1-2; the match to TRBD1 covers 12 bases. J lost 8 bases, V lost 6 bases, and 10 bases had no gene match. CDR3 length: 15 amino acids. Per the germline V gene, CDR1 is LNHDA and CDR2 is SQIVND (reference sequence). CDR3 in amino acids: CASSFGTGGAQGYTF. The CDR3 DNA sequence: TGTGCCAGTAGCTTCGGGACAGGGGGCGCACAAGGCTACACCTTC.

CDR3 protein: CASSRELHYGYTF. Written as DNA, the CDR3 is TGTGCCAGCAGCCGCGAATTGCACTATGGCTACACCTTC. This chain uses TRBV6-5 with TRBJ1-2; no reliable D call. V gave up 6 bases and J gave up 3 bases, with 11 bases separating them. The length of the CDR3 is 13 residues. Germline V CDR1 and CDR2: MNHEY, SVGAGI.